One and the same sample provided the 6 T cell receptor beta chains below, sequenced in a study of blood T cell repertoires in COVID-19. Assay: immunoSEQ multiplex PCR; the TCRdb copy retains only in-frame clones and omits some. This sample carries 220,000 or so clones, 85% to 90% of them seen once, and the ten largest clones take roughly 14%. Sample: PBMCs or T cells enriched from blood (not recorded which). The origin of the receptors is a woman aged 45-59 years with acute COVID-19.

With respect to this clone: The same CDR3 can be traced to other DNA sequences in this sample. J is TRBJ2-1 and V is TRBV5-1; perhaps TRBD2 as D (6 bases). The V and J ends lost 5 bases and 10 bases respectively, with 10 bases between them. The CDR3 consists of 11 residues. CDR1 is SGHRS, CDR2 YFSETQ, per germline. CDR3 loop: CASSLAGEQFF. The CDR3 DNA is TGCGCCAGCAGTCTCGCGGGAGAGCAGTTCTTC.

This chain connects TRBV2 to TRBJ1-4; D might be TRBD1 (6 bases). Germline V gene data show CDR1 as SNHLY and CDR2 as FYNNEI. Trimming cost V 7 bases and J 5 bases, with 8 bases left between them. This CDR3 has 12 residues. DNA of the CDR3: TGTGCCAGCAACAGGGCCAATGAAAAACTGTTTTTT. This translates into CASNRANEKLFF.

The chain joins TRBV1 to TRBJ1-1; the DNA was not used to check the table's D call, TRBD1. TRBV1 represents a pseudogene. This CDR3 is 15 amino acids long. The CDR3 DNA follows: TGCACCAGCAGCGGGAAGGGGTGTAAGAACACTGAAGCTTTCTTT. Amino acids: CTSSGKGCKNTEAFF.

This chain joins TRBV30 and TRBJ1-4, with D unclear. V lost 0 bases, J lost 8 bases, and 13 bases lay in between. The CDR3 runs to 14 residues. Germline V gene data show CDR1 as GTSNPN and CDR2 as SVGIG (reference sequence). The CDR3 here is CAWSVQMGGEKLFF. CDR3 coding DNA: TGTGCCTGGAGTGTACAAATGGGAGGAGAAAAACTGTTTTTT.

This clone was found a few times. The J gene is TRBJ2-1, the V gene TRBV7-2, with unresolved D. CDR3 length equals 13 residues. V lost 4 bases, J lost 4 bases, and 8 bases lay in between. CDR1 is SGHTA and CDR2 is FQGNSA in the germline V gene. CDR3 loop: CASSSSMYNEQFF. The DNA for the CDR3 is TGTGCCAGCAGCTCATCAATGTACAATGAGCAGTTCTTC.

The V call is TRBV5-1, the J call TRBJ2-1; TRBD1 is a possible D gene (6 bases). The CDR3 is made up of 17 amino acids. Germline-derived CDR1 and CDR2 are SGHRS and YFSETQ. V was cut by 0 bases and J by 4 bases, with 17 bases left in between. CDR3 bases: TGCGCCAGCAGCTTGGTTGGGGGCGCTGAGTGGTACAATGAGCAGTTCTTC. As protein: CASSLVGGAEWYNEQFF.